Below, 22 T cell receptor delta chains from the same sample are listed, as sequenced in a study of gamma-delta chains in newborns, infants, children. TCRdb re-analyzed the reads via CATT. The data contain fewer than 8,500 delta-chain clones, around 1.6% of them seen just once; the ten biggest clones take up 7% to 10%. Material for sequencing was blood. The receptors here all came from a child who was a newborn, infant or young child, either healthy, febrile or measles-vaccinated (not recorded which).

This clone was counted between two and nine times. Within the sample, other DNA sequences also encode this same CDR3. V usage is TRDV1 and J usage is TRDJ1; 9 bases match TRDD3. The CDR3 runs to 18 residues. Germline CDR1 reads TSWWSYY; CDR2 reads QGS. V lost 0 bases, J lost 0 bases, and 8 bases stayed unmatched. Written as DNA, the CDR3 is TGTGCTCTTGGGGAACTACGCAAGCCTGGGGGATACACCGATAAACTCATCTTT. Its translation is CALGELRKPGGYTDKLIF.

This clone came up a few times. Mismatch with germline at one junction end may stem from a read error. Distinct nucleotide sequences in the sample also encode this CDR3. The J gene is TRDJ2, the V gene TRDV1, with D possibly being TRDD3 (10 bases). The germline CDR1 and CDR2 sequences are TSWWSYY and QGS. There are 20 residues in the CDR3. CDR3 in amino acids: CALGVPPSYEGDTPTAQLFF. For the CDR3, the DNA is TGTGCCCTTGGGGTCCCGCCTTCCTACGAGGGGGATACGCCGACAGCACAACTCTTCTTT.

This clone was observed a handful of times. The protein TCRdb lists belongs to a much larger clone and differs from this DNA's translation at residue 5, which points to a read error; the protein shown is made from the DNA. This chain connects TRDV2 to TRDJ3; 13 positions agree with TRDD3. This CDR3 is built from 20 residues. The V gene's germline CDR1 is GEAIGNYY and CDR2 EKD. V gave up 3 bases and J gave up 2 bases; unmatched junction bases: 9. CDR3 coding DNA: TGTGCCTGTGACGAGCTCTTTACTGGGGGATACGCCTGGGACACCCGACAGATGTTTTTC. This gives the protein CACDELFTGGYAWDTRQMFF.

By sample fraction, this clone is medium-sized. The J gene was recorded as TRDJ1; no V gene was called; TRDD3 reflects the table's D call only, with no check against the DNA. CDR3 length: 16 amino acids. As DNA, the CDR3 is TGTGCTCTTGGGGAACTCTCAGGGATGCCCGCCGATAAACTCATCTTT. It yields the protein CALGELSGMPADKLIF.

This clone was recorded a few times. At residue 10, the TCRdb protein departs from the DNA translation, so the protein shown here was derived from the DNA itself. The chain joins TRDV1 to TRDJ1; 10 bases agree with TRDD3. Germline V gene data show CDR1 as TSWWSYY and CDR2 as QGS. V lost 6 bases to trimming and J lost 1 base; unmatched junction nucleotides: 20. This CDR3 comprises 20 residues. For the CDR3, the DNA is TGTGCTCTTGGTCCCCCCAAGCTTTACGGGGGGATACGGGGCACCGATAAACTCATCTTT. This translates into CALGPPKLYGGIRGTDKLIF.

By sample fraction, this clone is medium-sized (0.01 to 0.1%). The chain has TRDV1 and TRDJ1; weak D call: TRDD3 (9 bases). The ends were cut back, 4 bases at V and 3 bases at J, with 39 bases in the middle. The CDR3 is 23 amino acids. Germline CDR1 TSWWSYY, CDR2 QGS. The CDR3 here is CALGADPTSYGWGILLRADKLIF. The CDR3 DNA follows: TGTGCTCTTGGGGCTGACCCCACTTCCTACGGCTGGGGGATCCTCCTTAGGGCCGATAAACTCATCTTT.

Judged by abundance, this clone is medium-sized. The sample carries other DNA sequences with the same CDR3. V is TRDV1 and J is TRDJ1, with D possibly being TRDD2 (6 bases). This CDR3 has 18 amino acids. V was trimmed by 4 bases and J by 3 bases, leaving 24 bases between them. CDR1 is TSWWSYY, CDR2 QGS, per germline. The CDR3 region has the DNA TGTGCTCTTGGGGTCTCCATCCTACTCGCTTCGTCCCCCGATAAACTCATCTTT. Its translation: CALGVSILLASSPDKLIF.

This clone was observed a few times. TCRdb records a much larger clone's protein for this DNA, with a difference at residue 10 that likely arises from a read error; the protein given is the translation of the DNA. This chain uses TRDV2 with TRDJ3, with TRDD3 matching over 8 bases. CDR1 GEAIGNYY and CDR2 EKD come from the germline V gene. Germline trimming cut 2 bases from V and 3 bases from J; bases unmatched to any gene: 8. The length of the CDR3 is 18 residues. The CDR3 here is CACDKSGIQVWDTRQMFF. As DNA, the CDR3 is TGTGCCTGTGACAAATCGGGGATACAGGTCTGGGACACCCGACAGATGTTTTTC.

This clone was detected only a few times. The protein given by TCRdb reflects a much larger clone and differs at residue 7 from this DNA's translation, likely from a read error; the protein shown is the DNA's translation. The rearrangement uses TRDV2 and TRDJ3; TRDD3 agrees at 7 bases. The junction had 2 bases not matched to a gene; V was cut back by 3 bases and J by 1 base. The CDR3 is 16 residues long. Germline lookup yields CDR1 GEAIGNYY and CDR2 EKD. Written as DNA, the CDR3 is TGTGCCTGTGACTGGGGGACATCCTGGGACACCCGACAGATGTTTTTC. This sequence encodes CACDWGTSWDTRQMFF.

In the case of this clone: This DNA translates differently at residue 9 from the TCRdb protein, which is that of a much larger clone; a read error is likely, and the protein shown is the DNA's own translation. The chain has TRDV2 and TRDJ3; 8 bases line up with TRDD3. The V gene's germline CDR1 is GEAIGNYY and CDR2 EKD. V shed 0 bases and J 0 bases; nucleotides not matched to a gene: 3. The CDR3 covers 18 residues. The CDR3 region is CACDTVGGCSWDTRQMFF. The CDR3 region has the DNA TGTGCCTGTGACACCGTTGGGGGATGCTCCTGGGACACCCGACAGATGTTTTTC.

This clone was counted a few times. The protein TCRdb gives is from a much larger clone and does not agree with this DNA's translation at residue 8, likely a read error; the protein shown here comes from the DNA. V usage is TRDV1 and J usage is TRDJ1, with D perhaps TRDD3 (6 bases). V lost 1 base to trimming and J lost 1 base, with 16 bases between them. This CDR3 is built from 17 residues. Germline V gene data show CDR1 as TSWWSYY and CDR2 as QGS. CDR3 sequence: CALGEQVLGMGTDKLIF. The CDR3 bases are TGTGCTCTTGGGGAACAGGTCCTGGGGATGGGCACCGATAAACTCATCTTT.

With respect to this clone: The protein in TCRdb stems from a much larger clone and differs at residue 5 from this DNA's translation, likely a read error; here the protein is translated from the DNA. The chain combines TRDV2 with TRDJ3; 8 bases map to TRDD3. The CDR3 length is 14 residues. Germline CDR1 is GEAIGNYY and CDR2 is EKD. The CDR3 reads CACDEMGDTRQMFF. CDR3 DNA sequence: TGTGCCTGTGACGAAATGGGGGATACCCGACAGATGTTTTTC.

This clone was seen only a few times. This DNA translates differently at residue 7 from the TCRdb protein, which is that of a much larger clone; a read error is likely, and the protein shown is the DNA's own translation. The chain is built from TRDV1 and TRDJ1; 10 bases line up with TRDD3. Germline V gives CDR1 TSWWSYY, CDR2 QGS. This CDR3 comprises 18 residues. With 0 bases clipped from V and 0 bases from J, the junction kept 7 bases outside the gene matches. The CDR3 DNA sequence: TGTGCTCTTGGGGAACTTGGCTACTGGGGGATCTACACCGATAAACTCATCTTT. It translates to CALGELGYWGIYTDKLIF.

This clone was seen ten or more times. The V gene is TRDV1, the J gene TRDJ1; 9 bases line up with TRDD3. This CDR3 contains 17 residues. Germline V CDR1 and CDR2: TSWWSYY, QGS. V dropped 4 bases and J dropped 8; count of bases not matched to a gene: 17. CDR3 sequence (DNA): TGTGCTCTTGGGGGGCGACTTTACTGGGGGACCGATATGAAACTCATCTTT. Translated: CALGGRLYWGTDMKLIF.

The V and J genes are TRDV1 and TRDJ1; 11 positions agree with TRDD3. The CDR3 spans 28 residues. The germline gives CDR1 TSWWSYY, CDR2 QGS. V gave up 2 bases and J gave up 3 bases; unmatched junction bases: 41. DNA of the CDR3: TGTGCTCTTGGGGAATATACCGCCATCAATAACTCGGTGGGGGATACGCGAAAACTCTTGCCGAGTGCCGATAAACTCATCTTT. Translating it yields CALGEYTAINNSVGDTRKLLPSADKLIF.

Turning to this clone: This could be a read error, since a much larger clone is one nucleotide away. The chain couples TRDV1 to TRDJ1; the D gene is possibly TRDD3 (6 bases). V was trimmed by 5 bases and J by 0 bases, leaving 31 bases between them. In germline, CDR1 is TSWWSYY, CDR2 QGS. The CDR3 spans 21 residues. The CDR3 DNA follows: TGTGCTCTTGGGCCTGGAGAGTCCACCCGATACGCCCATCGGTACACCGATAAACTCATCTTT. Its protein is CALGPGESTRYAHRYTDKLIF.

By its share, this clone is medium-sized. The chain recombines TRDV2 with TRDJ1, with 10 bases that match TRDD3. The junction had 9 bases not matched to a gene; V was cut back by 0 bases and J by 3 bases. This CDR3 spans 17 amino acids. Germline V CDR1 and CDR2: GEAIGNYY, EKD. CDR3 nucleotides: TGTGCCTGTGACACCGCGGGGGGGATACGTTCCGCCGATAAACTCATCTTT. As protein: CACDTAGGIRSADKLIF.

A few counts support this clone. This may stem from a read error, because a much larger clone lies one nucleotide away. The same CDR3 is also encoded by other DNA sequences in this sample. The chain carries TRDV1 and TRDJ1; D might be TRDD2 (5 bases). The germline V gene has CDR1 TSWWSYY and CDR2 QGS. The CDR3 consists of 19 residues. Trimming left V 4 bases short and J 0 bases short, with 24 bases between. The DNA for the CDR3 is TGTGCTCTTGGGGGAACCTCCGTTCCTCCTTATGCGTACACCGATAAACTCATCTTT. Translating gives CALGGTSVPPYAYTDKLIF.

Regarding this clone: The TCRdb protein fails to match the DNA translation at residue 12; the protein reported here was translated from the DNA. The chain uses TRDV1 and TRDJ1; no clear D. Germline loops: CDR1 TSWWSYY, CDR2 QGS. This CDR3 is 14 amino acids long. CDR3 in DNA: TGTGCTCTTGGGGAACGCGGGTTCACCGATAAACCCATCTTT. Its protein product is CALGERGFTDKPIF.

Turning to this clone: A read error likely explains why the TCRdb protein, taken from a much larger clone, differs from this DNA's translation at residue 10; the protein shown is translated from the DNA. This chain links TRDV2 with TRDJ3, with 11 bases that match TRDD3. The CDR3 has 18 residues. Germline V lookup: CDR1 GEAIGNYY, CDR2 EKD. After removal of 0 bases from V and 3 bases from J, the junction contained 3 bases not matched to a gene. Here the CDR3 reads CACDTVLGDIWDTRQMFF. CDR3 nucleotide sequence: TGTGCCTGTGACACCGTACTGGGGGATATCTGGGACACCCGACAGATGTTTTTC.

There is no V gene call, and the J gene is TRDJ1; TRDD3 is the table's D call and was not checked against the DNA. The CDR3 length is 20 residues. This CDR3 reads CAFIPNPLLGDPHPTDKLIF. CDR3 sequence (DNA): TGTGCCTTTATACCGAACCCTCTACTGGGGGACCCCCACCCCACCGATAAACTCATCTTT.

By frequency in the sample, this clone is medium-sized. This sample includes further DNA sequences coding for the same CDR3. The chain links TRDV1 to TRDJ1; a possible D gene is TRDD3 (5 bases). The CDR3 is 15 amino acids. Germline V gene data show CDR1 as TSWWSYY and CDR2 as QGS. V was pared by 0 bases and J by 4 bases, with 12 bases between. The CDR3 coding sequence is TGTGCTCTTGGGGAACTAGGGGCCTGGGTCGATAAACTCATCTTT. Translating it yields CALGELGAWVDKLIF.